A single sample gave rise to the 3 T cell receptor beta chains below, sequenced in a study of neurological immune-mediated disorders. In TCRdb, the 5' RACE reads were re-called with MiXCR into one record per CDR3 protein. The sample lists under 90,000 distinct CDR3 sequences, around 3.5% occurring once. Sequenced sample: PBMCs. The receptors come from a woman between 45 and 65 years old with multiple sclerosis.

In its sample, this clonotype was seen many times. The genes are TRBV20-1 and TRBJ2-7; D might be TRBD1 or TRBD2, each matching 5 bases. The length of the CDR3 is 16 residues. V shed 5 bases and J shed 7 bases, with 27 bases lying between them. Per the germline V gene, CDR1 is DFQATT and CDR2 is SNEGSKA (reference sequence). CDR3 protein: CSARSPWGRAQREQYF. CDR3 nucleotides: TGCAGTGCTCGGTCCCCGTGGGGACGGGCGCAGAGGGAGCAGTACTTC.

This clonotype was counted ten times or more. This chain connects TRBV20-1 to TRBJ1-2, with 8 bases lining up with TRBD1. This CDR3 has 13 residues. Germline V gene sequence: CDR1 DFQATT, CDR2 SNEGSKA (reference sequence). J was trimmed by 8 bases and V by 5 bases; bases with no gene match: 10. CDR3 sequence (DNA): TGCAGTGCTGAGACAGGGGCCTGGGGCGGCTACACCTTC. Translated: CSAETGAWGGYTF.

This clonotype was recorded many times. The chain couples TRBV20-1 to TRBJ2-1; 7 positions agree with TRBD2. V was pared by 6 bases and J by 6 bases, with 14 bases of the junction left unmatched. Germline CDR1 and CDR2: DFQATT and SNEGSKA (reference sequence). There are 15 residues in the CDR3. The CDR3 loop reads CSALLRDYYANEQFF. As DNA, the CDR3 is TGCAGTGCCCTCCTCCGGGACTACTACGCCAATGAGCAGTTCTTC.